The present entry profiles one T cell receptor (beta chain) with its context. Participant-given clinical history determined each cohort assignment. This record belongs to a study of blood T cell repertoires in COVID-19. Overall study: Either two negative PCRs, clearance, or symptom resolution qualified Cohort 3 donors as recovered.

The CDR3 runs 13 residues. V gave up 3 bases and J gave up 9 bases; unmatched junction bases: 5. Germline loops: CDR1 MGHRA, CDR2 YSYEKL. This table comes from immunoSEQ multiplex PCR, and its TCRdb copy is limited to in-frame clones, with some not included. The repertoire consists of around 190,000 clones, with 85% to 90% occurring once and the leading ten covering approximately 25%. Sample: PBMCs or T cells enriched from blood (not recorded which). The gene calls are TRBV4-1 and TRBJ1-1; 9 positions agree with TRBD1. The receptor's source is a middle-aged woman in a cohort exposed to, infected with or recovered from COVID-19 (not recorded which). CDR3 DNA sequence: TGCGCCAGCAGCCAGGGACAGGGCTCGCAAGCTTTCTTT. It encodes CASSQGQGSQAFF.